The present TCR beta chain was sequenced within a study of CD8 T cells in Susac syndrome. The CDR3 loop spans 16 amino acids. V gave up 3 bases and J gave up 1 base, with 16 bases separating them. CDR1 and CDR2 from the germline V gene are SGHRS and YFSETQ. This clonotype came up once. Random hexamers were used to reverse transcribe the RNA input (about 0.45 to 1 ug). TCRdb re-called the immunoSEQ multiplex PCR reads through MiXCR, storing one row per CDR3 protein. The sample holds over 130,000 distinct CDR3 sequences; 85% to 95% are singletons and the top ten take about 0.11%. TCR beta from blood CD8+ and CD4+ T cells was sequenced. Control patients had untreated stable or active relapsing-remitting multiple sclerosis by revised McDonald criteria.

This TCR derives from a human donor with multiple sclerosis. The sequenced sample was CD4+ T cells from PBMCs. The chain links TRBV5-1 to TRBJ2-5; D not certain. The CDR3 is CASSYLGLSSQETQYF. The CDR3, as DNA: TGCGCCAGCAGCTATCTGGGCCTATCGAGCCAAGAGACCCAGTACTTC.